These 26 T cell receptor beta chains came from one sample sequenced in a study of post-analysis software for immune sequencing data. Study-wide points: The five TRBV segments detected at higher frequency in patients than in controls included TRBV5-6, TRBV5-1 and TRBV20-1.

The authors incorporated unique molecular identifiers into the TCR beta cDNA libraries. TCRdb reprocessed the PCR reads via MiXCR and lists one record per CDR3 protein. The data contain hundreds of thousands of distinct CDR3 sequences, 55% to 60% of them seen just once; the ten biggest clones take up roughly 12%. These TCRs' antigens remain unknown. What was sequenced was blood. Receptor source: a girl aged 2-9 years with multiple sclerosis.

The rearrangement joins TRBV15 to TRBJ2-5; 9 positions match TRBD1. The length of the CDR3 is 14 residues. Germline V gives CDR1 LNHNV, CDR2 YYDKDF (reference sequence). The trim removed 3 bases at V and 4 bases at J, leaving 3 bases unmatched. The DNA of the CDR3 is TGTGCCACCAGCAGCAACAGGGGGCCAGAGACCCAGTACTTC. Its protein product is CATSSNRGPETQYF.

The CDR3, as DNA: TGTGCCAGCAGCTTAGGGGGGTATGGGCCGCACTCCGACGCGGGTTTCTTT. This sequence encodes CASSLGGYGPHSDAGFF. The J gene is TRBJ1-1, the V gene TRBV11-2; tentative D call: TRBD1 (5 bases). V was shortened by 1 base and J by 13 bases, with 28 bases between the two germline ends. The CDR3 length is 17 residues. Germline loops: CDR1 SGHAT, CDR2 FQNNGV.

V is TRBV2 and J is TRBJ1-5, with D unclear. Germline V gives CDR1 SNHLY, CDR2 FYNNEI. V lost 3 bases and J 6 bases, leaving 3 bases between the germline ends. This CDR3 is built from 11 residues. In DNA form, the CDR3 reads TGTGCCAGCAGTGAGACTCAGCCCCAGCATTTT. Translating it yields CASSETQPQHF. The complete variable domain, with remaining parts taken from reference TRBV2 and TRBJ1-5, reads EPEVTQTPSHQVTQMGQEVILRCVPISNHLYFYWYRQILGQKVEFLVSFYNNEISEKSEIFDDQFSVERPDGSNFTLKIRSTKLEDSAMYFCASSETQPQHFGDGTRLSIL.

V usage is TRBV4-1 and J usage is TRBJ2-7; D might be TRBD2 (6 bases). The CDR3 has 17 residues. The germline V and J ends were trimmed by 0 bases and 0 bases, with 15 bases remaining between them. CDR1 and CDR2 from the germline V gene are MGHRA and YSYEKL. CDR3 residues: CASSQEGRGGLSYEQYF. The CDR3 DNA sequence: TGCGCCAGCAGCCAAGAGGGGCGAGGAGGGCTCTCCTACGAGCAGTACTTC.

CDR3 coding DNA: TGTGCCAGCACCCCGACTAGCGGGAGCTACAATGAGCAGTTCTTC. It is translated as CASTPTSGSYNEQFF. V gene TRBV12-3 or TRBV12-4 combines with J gene TRBJ2-1, with 12 bases fitting TRBD2. V lost 7 bases to trimming and J lost 3 bases; unmatched junction nucleotides: 4. CDR3 length: 15 amino acids.

The chain is built from TRBV20-1 and TRBJ2-5; D is uncertain. The CDR3 is made up of 13 amino acids. CDR1 and CDR2 (germline): DFQATT, SNEGSKA (reference sequence). The V end lost 6 bases, the J end lost 5 bases, and 16 bases lay between the germline ends. CDR3 sequence (DNA): TGCAGTGCCCCGCGAATAGTGGGGGAGACCCAGTACTTC. This translates into CSAPRIVGETQYF.

V gene TRBV30 combines with J gene TRBJ2-5, with D unclear. CDR1 is GTSNPN, CDR2 SVGIG, per germline (reference sequence). This CDR3 is built from 13 residues. Trimming took 4 bases from V and 1 from J, leaving 10 bases between them. The CDR3 loop is CAWKPDPQETQYF. CDR3 bases: TGTGCCTGGAAACCGGACCCCCAAGAGACCCAGTACTTC.

The chain employs TRBV29-1 and TRBJ2-3; tentatively, D is TRBD1 (5 bases). CDR3 size: 15 residues. Germline CDR1 reads SQVTM; CDR2 reads ANQGSEA. V lost 0 bases to trimming and J lost 0 bases, with 10 bases between them. This CDR3 reads CSVEEDTASTDTQYF. CDR3 bases: TGCAGCGTTGAAGAGGACACCGCTAGCACAGATACGCAGTATTTT.

The chain recombines TRBV20-1 with TRBJ1-2; D ambiguous. V shed 7 bases and J shed 7 bases, with 10 bases lying between them. The germline CDR1 and CDR2 sequences are DFQATT and SNEGSKA (reference sequence). The CDR3 spans 10 residues. The CDR3 DNA reads as TGCAGTGGCGGCCCGATTGGCTACACCTTC. It translates to CSGGPIGYTF.

V is TRBV7-9 and J is TRBJ2-5, with 9 positions matching TRBD1. TRBJ2-7 explains the end of the DNA better; the J call may be wrong. The CDR3 extends over 15 amino acids. CDR1 and CDR2 from the germline V gene are SEHNR and FQNEAQ (reference sequence). The DNA of the CDR3 is TGTGCCAGCAGCCAAGGACAGGGGCGCCTGGACGAGCAGTACTTC. Protein sequence: CASSQGQGRLDEQYF.

This clonotype has more than one count but fewer than ten. This rearrangement joins TRBV9 to TRBJ2-1; TRBD1 or TRBD2 may be the D gene (6 bases each). Germline CDR1 and CDR2: SGDLS and YYNGEE. The V and J ends lost 0 bases and 8 bases respectively, with 12 bases between them. The CDR3 loop spans 14 amino acids. CDR3 protein: CASSVAGGRHEQFF. Written as DNA, the CDR3 is TGTGCCAGCAGCGTAGCTGGGGGGCGCCATGAGCAGTTCTTC.

With respect to this clonotype: The conserved phenylalanine or tryptophan is not found at the CDR3 terminus, so this likely reflects a read error. The V call is TRBV7-9, the J call TRBJ2-4; 9 nucleotides line up with TRBD1. The end of the DNA aligns better with TRBJ2-7, so the J call may be wrong. The CDR3 totals 14 residues. Per the germline V gene, CDR1 is SEHNR and CDR2 is FQNEAQ (reference sequence). CDR3 DNA: TGTGCCAGCAGCCCAACGGGACAGGGAGGCGAGCAGTACTTA. Residues: CASSPTGQGGEQYL.

This sequence joins TRBV28 and TRBJ2-7, with D perhaps matching TRBD2 (6 bases). CDR3 length equals 16 residues. Germline V gene data show CDR1 as MDHEN and CDR2 as SYDVKM. Trimming cost V 0 bases and J 2 bases, with 14 bases left between them. The DNA for the CDR3 is TGTGCCAGCAGTTTATGGAGGACGGAGGGTACCTACGAGCAGTACTTC. Translated: CASSLWRTEGTYEQYF.

The chain couples TRBV3-1 to TRBJ2-7; D is unclear. The J call could be wrong; TRBJ2-5 is a better fit for the DNA end. Germline V gives CDR1 LGHDT, CDR2 YNNKEL (reference sequence). The CDR3 sequence is 15 residues long. As DNA, the CDR3 is TGTGCCAGCAGCCGAGTTGTGACATCGAAAGAGACCCAGTACTTC. Translating gives CASSRVVTSKETQYF.

This clonotype was picked up a small number of times. The rearrangement joins TRBV7-2 to TRBJ1-5, with 7 bases that match TRBD1. Germline V gives CDR1 SGHTA, CDR2 FQGNSA. There are 13 residues in the CDR3. J gave up 5 bases and V 4 bases, and 2 bases lay outside the gene matches. Here the CDR3 reads CASSWDSDQPQHF. DNA of the CDR3: TGTGCCAGCAGCTGGGACAGCGATCAGCCCCAGCATTTT.

The chain uses TRBV29-1 and TRBJ2-2, with D possibly matching TRBD1 (6 bases). The CDR3 is 16 residues long. From germline, CDR1 is SQVTM and CDR2 ANQGSEA. V lost 4 bases to trimming and J lost 0 bases, with 15 bases between them. The CDR3 reads CSVAGLTGTNTGELFF. For the CDR3, the DNA is TGCAGCGTTGCGGGTCTCACAGGGACGAACACCGGGGAGCTGTTTTTT.

This chain's CDR3 is CAISGKASGGTYEQYF. CDR3 DNA: TGTGCCATCAGTGGGAAGGCTAGCGGGGGAACCTACGAGCAGTACTTC. V and J are TRBV10-3 and TRBJ2-7, with 10 bases lining up with TRBD2. The CDR3 spans 16 residues. Trimming removed 4 bases from V and 2 bases from J; junction bases left unmatched: 8. CDR1 is ENHRY and CDR2 is SYGVKD in the germline V gene.

In its sample, this clonotype was seen a few times. V usage is TRBV29-1 and J usage is TRBJ2-7; D remains ambiguous. With 7 bases removed from V and 1 base from J, the gap between germline ends came to 11 bases. The CDR3 spans 12 residues. Germline V gene lookup returns CDR1 SQVTM and CDR2 ANQGSEA. As DNA, the CDR3 is TGCAGCGCCTTCACCGTATCCTACGAGCAGTACTTC. Residues: CSAFTVSYEQYF.

On this clonotype: The germline gene is not matched at one end of the junction; a read error may be the cause. The chain couples TRBV12-3 or TRBV12-4 to TRBJ2-7; D might be TRBD2 (5 bases). The DNA end lines up better with TRBJ2-5; the J call may be wrong. This CDR3 region has 15 residues. The chain's CDR3 is CASSLLDSAQVTQYF. In nucleotides, the CDR3 is TGTGCCAGCAGTTTACTGGACTCGGCCCAAGTGACCCAGTACTTC.

This sequence joins TRBV6-5 and TRBJ2-1; 9 bases align to TRBD1. The germline V gene has CDR1 MNHEY and CDR2 SVGAGI. The CDR3 totals 16 residues. Trimming took 4 bases from V and 5 from J; bases not matched to a gene: 9. The CDR3 DNA follows: TGTGCCAGCAGTTCTGAAACAGGGGGCGCCCACAATGAGCAGTTCTTC. Encoded protein: CASSSETGGAHNEQFF.

This sequence joins TRBV27 and TRBJ2-1; TRBD1 is a possible D gene (5 bases). The ends were cut back, 3 bases at V and 10 bases at J, with 16 bases in the middle. The germline V gene has CDR1 MNHEY and CDR2 SMNVEV (reference sequence). The CDR3 sequence is 14 residues long. As DNA, the CDR3 is TGTGCCAGCAGTTTTCAGGGTCCCCGAAGGGAGCAGTTCTTC. Protein sequence: CASSFQGPRREQFF.

The chain uses TRBV18 and TRBJ2-3; D is uncertain. Germline V CDR1 and CDR2: KGHSH, LQKENI. The V and J ends lost 0 bases and 14 bases respectively, with 12 bases between them. The CDR3 runs 12 residues. As DNA, the CDR3 is TGTGCCAGCTCACCACCGAGTGTTCCCCTGTATTTT. Protein product: CASSPPSVPLYF.

The rearrangement links TRBV4-1 to TRBJ2-7; possibly TRBD2 for D (6 bases). The V end lost 0 bases, the J end lost 5 bases, and 23 bases lay between the germline ends. Germline CDR1 and CDR2: MGHRA and YSYEKL. The CDR3 sequence is 18 residues long. Here the CDR3 reads CASSQDRIPGPGGNEQYF. CDR3 nucleotide sequence: TGCGCCAGCAGCCAAGATCGGATCCCCGGACCCGGGGGAAACGAGCAGTACTTC.

This chain links TRBV7-9 with TRBJ2-3; TRBD1 agrees at 8 bases. J was trimmed by 4 bases and V by 5 bases; bases with no gene match: 5. The CDR3 is made up of 14 amino acids. Germline V gene sequence: CDR1 SEHNR, CDR2 FQNEAQ (reference sequence). CDR3 sequence (DNA): TGTGCCAGCAGCCCGACAGGGGTAGCAGATACGCAGTATTTT. It yields the protein CASSPTGVADTQYF.

J is TRBJ2-5 and V is TRBV29-1, with D possibly TRBD2 on 6 matching bases. The germline CDR1 and CDR2 sequences are SQVTM and ANQGSEA. Trimming removed 3 bases from V and 4 bases from J, with 15 bases in between. The length of the CDR3 is 14 residues. The CDR3 is CSVDGVGRGETQYF. As DNA, the CDR3 is TGCAGCGTTGATGGTGTCGGGAGAGGAGAGACCCAGTACTTC.

DNA for the CDR3: TGTGCCATCAGTGAAGCAGCGACCACAGATACGCAGTATTTT. Its protein is CAISEAATTDTQYF. This chain links TRBV10-3 with TRBJ2-3, with unresolved D. This CDR3 is 14 amino acids long. Germline-derived CDR1 and CDR2 are ENHRY and SYGVKD. The V gene lost 3 bases and the J gene lost 2 bases, with 9 bases spanning the gap.